Following are 5 T cell receptor beta chains from one sample sequenced in a study of blood T cell repertoires in COVID-19. The table came from immunoSEQ multiplex PCR; TCRdb's copy has only in-frame clones and leaves some out. The profile covers about 170,000 clones, with 80% to 90% appearing a single time and approximately 2.6% taken by the ten largest. Sequencing input: peripheral blood. The source of these receptors is a woman of 80 years or more with COVID-19, enrolled during active disease.

The chain employs TRBV2 and TRBJ2-5; weak D call: TRBD2 (6 bases). The V end lost 6 bases, the J end lost 7 bases, and 12 bases lay between the germline ends. Per the germline V gene, CDR1 is SNHLY and CDR2 is FYNNEI. The CDR3 runs to 12 residues. The CDR3 reads CASRGDSRTQYF. The CDR3 DNA reads as TGTGCCAGCAGGGGGGACTCGCGGACCCAGTACTTC.

The chain has TRBV6-2 or TRBV6-3 and TRBJ2-7; 9 nucleotides line up with TRBD2. CDR1 and CDR2 (germline): MNHEY, SVGEGT. This CDR3 spans 13 amino acids. The V segment lost 2 bases and the J segment 7 bases; nucleotides outside the gene matches: 3. The CDR3: CASSYPAGGEQYF. The CDR3 DNA is TGTGCCAGCAGTTACCCCGCGGGGGGGGAGCAGTACTTC.

The chain recombines TRBV5-4 with TRBJ2-3; D not certain. This CDR3 comprises 18 residues. The V gene lost 4 bases and the J gene lost 0 bases, with 21 bases spanning the gap. Germline V gene data show CDR1 as SGHNT and CDR2 as YYREEE (reference sequence). The CDR3 loop is CASSPAGLSRASTDTQYF. Here the CDR3 DNA reads TGTGCCAGCAGCCCGGCCGGTTTGTCTAGAGCTAGCACAGATACGCAGTATTTT.

V and J are TRBV5-6 and TRBJ2-7, with D perhaps TRBD2 (5 bases). CDR1 is SGHDT and CDR2 is YYEEEE in the germline V gene. V was clipped by 2 bases and J by 7 bases, with 10 bases between them. The CDR3 length is 12 residues. CDR3 amino acids: CASSFIPGEQYF. The DNA for the CDR3 is TGTGCCAGCAGCTTCATTCCGGGGGAGCAGTACTTC.

V gene TRBV9 combines with J gene TRBJ1-2; D remains unclear. Deletions cut 0 bases from V and 3 bases from J, with 6 bases between. Germline V gene sequence: CDR1 SGDLS, CDR2 YYNGEE. This CDR3 has 13 residues. The CDR3 DNA reads TGTGCCAGCAGCGTAGACGGAGACTATGGCTACACCTTC. The encoded protein is CASSVDGDYGYTF.